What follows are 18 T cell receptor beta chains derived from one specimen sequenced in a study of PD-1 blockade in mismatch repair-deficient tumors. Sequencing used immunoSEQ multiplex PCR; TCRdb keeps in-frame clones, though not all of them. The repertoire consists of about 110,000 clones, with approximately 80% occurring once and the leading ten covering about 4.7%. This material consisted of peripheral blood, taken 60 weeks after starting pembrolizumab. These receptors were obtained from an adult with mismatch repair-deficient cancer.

The DNA of the CDR3 is TGTGCCAGCAGCTTGTCCGGAAACCGGGAGCTGTTTTTT. It specifies CASSLSGNRELFF. The chain is built from TRBV5-5 and TRBJ2-2; D not certain. This CDR3 has 13 residues. Germline CDR1 reads SGHKS; CDR2 reads YYEKEE (reference sequence). Trimming removed 1 base from V and 9 bases from J, with 10 bases in between. Full variable domain (outside the CDR3, taken from reference TRBV5-5 and TRBJ2-2): DAGVTQSPTHLIKTRGQQVTLRCSPISGHKSVSWYQQVLGQGPQFIFQYYEKEERGRGNFPDRFSARQFPNYSSELNVNALLLGDSALYLCASSLSGNRELFFGEGSRLTVL.

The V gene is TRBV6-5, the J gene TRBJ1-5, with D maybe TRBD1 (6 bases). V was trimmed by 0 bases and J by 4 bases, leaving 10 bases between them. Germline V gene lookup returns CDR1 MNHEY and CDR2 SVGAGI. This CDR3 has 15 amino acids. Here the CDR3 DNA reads TGTGCCAGCAGTTACTCACAGGGCCGAAATCAGCCCCAGCATTTT. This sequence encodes CASSYSQGRNQPQHF.

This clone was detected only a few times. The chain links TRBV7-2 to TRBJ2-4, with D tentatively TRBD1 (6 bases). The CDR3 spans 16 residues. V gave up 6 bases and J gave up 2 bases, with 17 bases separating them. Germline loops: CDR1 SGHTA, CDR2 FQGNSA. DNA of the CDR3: TGTGCCAGCAGTTCTCCCTGGGGGCCAACCAAAAACATTCAGTACTTC. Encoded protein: CASSSPWGPTKNIQYF. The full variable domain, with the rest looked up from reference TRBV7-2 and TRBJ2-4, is GAGVSQSPSNKVTEKGKDVELRCDPISGHTALYWYRQSLGQGLEFLIYFQGNSAPDKSGLPSDRFSAERTGGSVSTLTIQRTQQEDSAVYLCASSSPWGPTKNIQYFGAGTRLSVL.

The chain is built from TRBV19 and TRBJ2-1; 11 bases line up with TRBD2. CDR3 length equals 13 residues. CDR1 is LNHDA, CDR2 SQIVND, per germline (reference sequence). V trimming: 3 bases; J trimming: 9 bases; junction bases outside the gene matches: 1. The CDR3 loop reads CASSMGLAVEQFF. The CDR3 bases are TGTGCCAGTAGTATGGGACTAGCGGTTGAGCAGTTCTTC.

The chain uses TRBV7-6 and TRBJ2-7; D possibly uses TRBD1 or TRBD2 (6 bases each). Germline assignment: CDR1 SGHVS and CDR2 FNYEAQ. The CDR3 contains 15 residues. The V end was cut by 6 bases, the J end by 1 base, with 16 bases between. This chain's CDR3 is CASSGGRDQSYEQYF. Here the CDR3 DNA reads TGTGCCAGCAGTGGGGGGCGGGATCAATCCTACGAGCAGTACTTC.

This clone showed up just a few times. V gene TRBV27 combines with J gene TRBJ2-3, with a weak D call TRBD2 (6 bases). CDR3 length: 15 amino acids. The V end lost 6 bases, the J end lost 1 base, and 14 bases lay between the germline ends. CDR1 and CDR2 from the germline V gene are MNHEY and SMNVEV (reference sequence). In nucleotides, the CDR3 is TGTGCCAGCAGCCAGGGACTCGGCCGCACAGATACGCAGTATTTT. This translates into CASSQGLGRTDTQYF.

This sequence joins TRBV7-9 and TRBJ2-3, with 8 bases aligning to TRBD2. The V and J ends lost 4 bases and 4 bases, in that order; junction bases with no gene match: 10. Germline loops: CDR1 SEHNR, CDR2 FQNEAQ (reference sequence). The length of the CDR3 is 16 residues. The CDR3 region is CASSSGRGGGADTQYF. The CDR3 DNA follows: TGTGCCAGCAGCTCCGGGAGGGGGGGAGGGGCAGATACGCAGTATTTT.

CDR3: CASSQAWPSTDTQYF. In DNA, the CDR3 is TGCGCCAGCAGCCAAGCCTGGCCCAGTACAGATACGCAGTATTTT. The gene calls are TRBV4-1 and TRBJ2-3; D call uncertain. The V gene's germline CDR1 is MGHRA and CDR2 YSYEKL. The length of the CDR3 is 15 residues. V gave up 1 base and J gave up 3 bases, with 11 bases separating them.

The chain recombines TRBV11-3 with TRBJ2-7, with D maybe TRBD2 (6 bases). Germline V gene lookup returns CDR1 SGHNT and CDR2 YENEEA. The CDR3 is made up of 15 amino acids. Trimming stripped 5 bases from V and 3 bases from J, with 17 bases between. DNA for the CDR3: TGTGCCAGCAGCCCCCGACTAGGTCGACACTACGAGCAGTACTTC. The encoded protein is CASSPRLGRHYEQYF.

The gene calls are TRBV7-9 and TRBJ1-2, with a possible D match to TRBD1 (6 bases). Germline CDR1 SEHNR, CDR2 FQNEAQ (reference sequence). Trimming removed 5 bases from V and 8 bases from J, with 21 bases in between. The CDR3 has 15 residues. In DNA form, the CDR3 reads TGTGCCAGCAGCGCCCAGACCGGGGGCCAAGGAGGCTACACCTTC. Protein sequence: CASSAQTGGQGGYTF.

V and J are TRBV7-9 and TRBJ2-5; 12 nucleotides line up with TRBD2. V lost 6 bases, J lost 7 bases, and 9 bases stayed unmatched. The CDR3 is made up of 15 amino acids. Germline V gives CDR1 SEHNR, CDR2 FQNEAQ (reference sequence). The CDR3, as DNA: TGTGCCAGCAGGCCCGGGACTAGCGGGTTGGGGACCCAGTACTTC. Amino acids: CASRPGTSGLGTQYF.

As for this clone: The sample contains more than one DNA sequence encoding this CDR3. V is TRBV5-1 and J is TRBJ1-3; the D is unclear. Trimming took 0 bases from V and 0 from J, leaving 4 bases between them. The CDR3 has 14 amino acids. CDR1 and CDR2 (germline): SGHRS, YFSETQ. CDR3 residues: CASSLGDSGNTIYF. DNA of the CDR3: TGCGCCAGCAGCTTGGGAGACTCTGGAAACACCATATATTTT.

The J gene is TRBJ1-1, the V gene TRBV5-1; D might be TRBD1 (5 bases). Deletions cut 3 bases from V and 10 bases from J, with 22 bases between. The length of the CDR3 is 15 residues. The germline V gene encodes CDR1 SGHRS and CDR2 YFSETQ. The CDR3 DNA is TGCGCCAGCAGCTCCTACGGACAAGCAGCCGAAGGAGCTTTCTTT. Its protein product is CASSSYGQAAEGAFF. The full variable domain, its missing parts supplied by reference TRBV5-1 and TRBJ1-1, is KAGVTQTPRYLIKTRGQQVTLSCSPISGHRSVSWYQQTPGQGLQFLFEYFSETQRNKGNFPGRFSGRQFSNSRSEMNVSTLELGDSALYLCASSSYGQAAEGAFFGQGTRLTVV.

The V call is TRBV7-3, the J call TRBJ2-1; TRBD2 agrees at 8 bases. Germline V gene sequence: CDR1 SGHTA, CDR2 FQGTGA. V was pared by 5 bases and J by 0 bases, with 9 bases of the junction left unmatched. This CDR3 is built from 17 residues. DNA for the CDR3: TGTGCCAGCAGCCTCGGCGAACTAGCGGCCTCCTACAATGAGCAGTTCTTC. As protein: CASSLGELAASYNEQFF. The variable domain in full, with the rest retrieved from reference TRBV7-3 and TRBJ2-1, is GAGVSQTPSNKVTEKGKYVELRCDPISGHTALYWYRQSLGQGPEFLIYFQGTGAADDSGLPNDRFFAVRPEGSVSTLKIQRTERGDSAVYLCASSLGELAASYNEQFFGPGTRLTVL.

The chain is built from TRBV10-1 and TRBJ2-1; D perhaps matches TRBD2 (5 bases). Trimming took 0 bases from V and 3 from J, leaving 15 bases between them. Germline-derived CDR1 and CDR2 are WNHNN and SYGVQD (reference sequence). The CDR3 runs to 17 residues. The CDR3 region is CASSESPSGISYNEQFF. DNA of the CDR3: TGCGCCAGCAGTGAGTCTCCCAGCGGTATAAGCTACAATGAGCAGTTCTTC.

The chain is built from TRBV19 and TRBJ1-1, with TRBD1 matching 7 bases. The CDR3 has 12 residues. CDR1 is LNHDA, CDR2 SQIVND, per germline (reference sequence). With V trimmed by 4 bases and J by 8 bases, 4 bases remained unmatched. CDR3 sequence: CASSNLDREAFF. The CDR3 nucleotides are TGTGCCAGTAGTAACCTGGACAGGGAAGCTTTCTTT.

CDR3 sequence: CASSLRSTGTQYF. CDR3 nucleotide sequence: TGTGCCAGCAGTTTACGCAGCACCGGGACCCAGTACTTC. The genes are TRBV27 and TRBJ2-5, with D hard to call. Germline CDR1 MNHEY, CDR2 SMNVEV (reference sequence). Trimming removed 2 bases from V and 7 bases from J, with 11 bases in between. This CDR3 is built from 13 residues.

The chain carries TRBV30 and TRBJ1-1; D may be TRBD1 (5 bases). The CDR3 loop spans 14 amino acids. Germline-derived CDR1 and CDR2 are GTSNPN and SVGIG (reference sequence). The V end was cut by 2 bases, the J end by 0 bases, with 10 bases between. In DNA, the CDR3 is TGTGCCTGGAGTTCCGACAGATTGAACACTGAAGCTTTCTTT. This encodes CAWSSDRLNTEAFF.